One T cell receptor beta chain is described in this entry. Its specificity is unknown. Replicate PCRs for sorted subsets used 200 ng DNA; this equaled about 30,000 T cell genomes. The repertoire was sequenced with immunoSEQ multiplex PCR; TCRdb's copy has only in-frame clones and lacks some. The table has 560,000 or so clones, 96% seen once; the top ten hold roughly 0.1%. Germline V gives CDR1 SEHNR, CDR2 FQNEAQ (reference sequence). Trimming left V 5 bases short and J 1 base short, with 11 bases between. The CDR3 spans 15 residues. This entry comes from a study of shared clonotypes between healthy human individuals. For the study at large: Used for every donor were three CD4 naive, three CD4 memory, two CD8 naive and one CD8 memory plate. The study, taken as a whole, reports: For naive CD4 cells, roughly 4.6% of clonotypes were shared across a handful of donors.

Terminally differentiated effector memory CD45RA+ cells were left out of the naive CD8 fraction, which was CD45RO-negative and positively selected for CCR7. The sequencing input was naive CD8+ T cells sorted from blood. This TCR came from a woman in her 30s in good health. The chain is built from TRBV7-9 and TRBJ2-2; D not certain. The CDR3 DNA follows: TGTGCCAGCAGCCCCGGTGGTATGAACACCGGGGAGCTGTTTTTT. Translated, it gives CASSPGGMNTGELFF.